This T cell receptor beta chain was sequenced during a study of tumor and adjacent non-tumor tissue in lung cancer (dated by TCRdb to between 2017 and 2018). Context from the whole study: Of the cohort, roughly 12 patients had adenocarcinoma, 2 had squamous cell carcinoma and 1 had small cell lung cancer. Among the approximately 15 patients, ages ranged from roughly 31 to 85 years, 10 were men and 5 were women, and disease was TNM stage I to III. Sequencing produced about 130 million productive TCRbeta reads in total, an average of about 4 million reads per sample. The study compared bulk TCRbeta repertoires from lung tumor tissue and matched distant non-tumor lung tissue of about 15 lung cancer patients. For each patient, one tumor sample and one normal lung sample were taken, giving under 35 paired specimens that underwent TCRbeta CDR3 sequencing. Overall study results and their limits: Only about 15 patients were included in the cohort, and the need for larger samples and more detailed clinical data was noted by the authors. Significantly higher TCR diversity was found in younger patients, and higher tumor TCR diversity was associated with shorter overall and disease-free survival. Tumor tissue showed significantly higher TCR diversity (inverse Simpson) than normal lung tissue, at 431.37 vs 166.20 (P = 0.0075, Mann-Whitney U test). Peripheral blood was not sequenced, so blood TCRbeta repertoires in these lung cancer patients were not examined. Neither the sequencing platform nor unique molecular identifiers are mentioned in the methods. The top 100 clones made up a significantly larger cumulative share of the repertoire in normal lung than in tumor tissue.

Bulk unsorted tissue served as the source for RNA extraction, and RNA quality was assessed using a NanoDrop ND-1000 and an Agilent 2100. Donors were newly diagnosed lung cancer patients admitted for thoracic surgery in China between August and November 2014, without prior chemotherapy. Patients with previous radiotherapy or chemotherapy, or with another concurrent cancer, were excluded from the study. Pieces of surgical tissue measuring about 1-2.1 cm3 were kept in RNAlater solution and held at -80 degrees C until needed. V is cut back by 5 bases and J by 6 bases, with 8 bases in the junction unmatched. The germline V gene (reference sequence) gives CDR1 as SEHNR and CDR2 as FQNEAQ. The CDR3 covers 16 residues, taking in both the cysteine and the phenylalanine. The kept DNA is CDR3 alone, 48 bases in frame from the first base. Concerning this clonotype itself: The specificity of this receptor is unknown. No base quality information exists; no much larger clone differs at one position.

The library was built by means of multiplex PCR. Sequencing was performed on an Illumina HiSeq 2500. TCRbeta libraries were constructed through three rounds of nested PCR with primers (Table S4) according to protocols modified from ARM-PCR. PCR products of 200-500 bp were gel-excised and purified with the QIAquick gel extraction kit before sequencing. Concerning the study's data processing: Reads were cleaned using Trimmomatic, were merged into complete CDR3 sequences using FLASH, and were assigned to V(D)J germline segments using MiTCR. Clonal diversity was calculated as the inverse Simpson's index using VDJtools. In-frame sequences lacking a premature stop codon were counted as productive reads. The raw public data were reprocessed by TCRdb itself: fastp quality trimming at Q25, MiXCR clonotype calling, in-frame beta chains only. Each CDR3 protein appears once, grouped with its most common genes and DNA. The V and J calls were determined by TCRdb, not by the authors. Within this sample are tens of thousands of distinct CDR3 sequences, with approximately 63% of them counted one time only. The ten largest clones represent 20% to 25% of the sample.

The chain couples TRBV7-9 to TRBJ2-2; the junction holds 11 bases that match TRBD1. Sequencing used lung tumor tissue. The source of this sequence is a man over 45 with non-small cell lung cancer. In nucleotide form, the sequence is TGTGCCAGCAGCCTTCGTCCGGGACAGGGGGCCGGGGAGCTGTTTTTT. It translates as CASSLRPGQGAGELFF.